This T cell receptor beta chain comes out of a study of beta chain features in type 1 diabetes. All of the isolated RNA was reverse transcribed, so expressed TCRB transcripts were sequenced. Repertoires were generated with immunoSEQ multiplex PCR, while TCRdb's copy carries only in-frame clones and drops some. This sample has about 160,000 clones, with about 7.8% found just once. Regarding the study as a whole: Moderately but significantly shorter TCRB CDR3s were found in Type 1 diabetes patients in all four CD4+ subsets.

CDR1 is SGDLS, CDR2 YYNGEE, per germline. The V end lost 3 bases, the J end lost 4 bases, and 17 bases lay between the germline ends. This CDR3 is 16 amino acids long. This clone was seen more than once but under ten times. Its antigen is unidentified. The sequenced material came from central memory CD4+ T cells from blood. The chain couples TRBV9 to TRBJ1-3, with D possibly TRBD1 on 5 matching bases. The sequence was collected from a woman between 35 and 50 years old with type 1 diabetes. The CDR3: CASSANPTAGGNTIYF. In nucleotides, the CDR3 is TGTGCCAGCAGCGCTAACCCGACAGCCGGGGGAAACACCATATATTTT.